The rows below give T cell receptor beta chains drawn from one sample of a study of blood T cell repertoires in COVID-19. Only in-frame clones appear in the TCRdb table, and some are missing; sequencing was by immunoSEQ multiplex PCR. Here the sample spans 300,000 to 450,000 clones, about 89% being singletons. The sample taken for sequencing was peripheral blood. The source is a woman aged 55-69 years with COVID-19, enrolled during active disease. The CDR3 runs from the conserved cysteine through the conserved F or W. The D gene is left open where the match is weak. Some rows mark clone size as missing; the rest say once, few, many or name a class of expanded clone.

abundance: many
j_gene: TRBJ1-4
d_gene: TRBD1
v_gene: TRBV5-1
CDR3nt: TGCGCCAGCAGCTGGGACAGGGAGGGGACTAATGAAAAACTGTTTTTT
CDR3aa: CASSWDREGTNEKLFF

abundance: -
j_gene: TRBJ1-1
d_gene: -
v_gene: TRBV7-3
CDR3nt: TGTGCCAGCAGCTTATTGGGAGGGGGCACTGAAGCTTTCTTT
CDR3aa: CASSLLGGGTEAFF

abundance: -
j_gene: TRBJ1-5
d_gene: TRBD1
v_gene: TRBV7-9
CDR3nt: TGTGCCACCGGATTACAGGGGAGCAATCAGCCCCAGCATTTT
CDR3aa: CATGLQGSNQPQHF

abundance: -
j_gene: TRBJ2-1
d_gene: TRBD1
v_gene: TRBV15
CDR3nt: TGTGCCACCAACCCGGGACAGGGGAACAATGAGCAGTTCTTC
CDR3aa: CATNPGQGNNEQFF

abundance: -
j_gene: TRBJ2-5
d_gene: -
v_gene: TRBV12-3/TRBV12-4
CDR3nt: TGTGCCAGCAGTTTCGAGGGAAAGACCCAGTACTTC
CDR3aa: CASSFEGKTQYF

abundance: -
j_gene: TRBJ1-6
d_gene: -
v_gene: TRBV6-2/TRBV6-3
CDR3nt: TGTGCCAGCAGTCCCGACAGCAGAAATAATTCACCCCTCCACTTT
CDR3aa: CASSPDSRNNSPLHF

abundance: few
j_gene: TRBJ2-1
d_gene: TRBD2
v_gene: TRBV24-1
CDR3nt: TGTGCCACCAGTGATCGGACTAGCGGCAATGAGCAGTTCTTC
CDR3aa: CATSDRTSGNEQFF

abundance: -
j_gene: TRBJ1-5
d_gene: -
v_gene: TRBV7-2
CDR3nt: TGTGCCAGCAGTCGTGGACAACTCAATCAGCCCCAGCATTTT
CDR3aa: CASSRGQLNQPQHF

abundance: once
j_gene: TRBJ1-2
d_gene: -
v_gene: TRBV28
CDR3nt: TGTGCCAGCAGTTCGGCCCCCAGGGGCGGCTATGGCTACACCTTC
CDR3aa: CASSSAPRGGYGYTF

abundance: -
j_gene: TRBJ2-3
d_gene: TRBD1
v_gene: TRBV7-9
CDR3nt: TGTGCCAGCAGCTTTCCCGGACAGGCCCACACAGATACGCAGTATTTT
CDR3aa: CASSFPGQAHTDTQYF

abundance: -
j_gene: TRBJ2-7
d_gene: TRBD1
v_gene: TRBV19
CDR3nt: TGTGCCAGTAGTAAGGGACAGAAACGGTACGAGCAGTACTTC
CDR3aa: CASSKGQKRYEQYF

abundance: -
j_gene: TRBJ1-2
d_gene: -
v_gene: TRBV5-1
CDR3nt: TGCGCCAGCAGCTCGACGGGAGGTGATGGCTACACCTTC
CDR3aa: CASSSTGGDGYTF

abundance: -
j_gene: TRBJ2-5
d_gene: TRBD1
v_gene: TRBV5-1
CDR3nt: TGCGCCAGCACACGGACAGGAGGACAAGAGACCCAGTACTTC
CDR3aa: CASTRTGGQETQYF

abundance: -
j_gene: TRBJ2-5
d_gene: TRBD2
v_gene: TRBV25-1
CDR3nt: TGTGCCAGCAGTGCGGCTAGCGGATGGCAAGAGACCCAGTACTTC
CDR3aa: CASSAASGWQETQYF

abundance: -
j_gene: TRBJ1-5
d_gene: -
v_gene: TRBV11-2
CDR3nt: TGTGCCAGCAGCTCAAACGGGCAGCCCCAGCATTTT
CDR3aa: CASSSNGQPQHF

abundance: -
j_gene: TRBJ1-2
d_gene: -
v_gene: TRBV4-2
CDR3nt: TGTGCCAGCAGCCAAGTCAACAGGGCGAACTATGGCTACACCTTC
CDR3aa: CASSQVNRANYGYTF

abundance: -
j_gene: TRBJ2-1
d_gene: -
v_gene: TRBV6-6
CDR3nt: TGTGCCAGCAGCCGCGTCACAGGCAATGAGCAGTTCTTC
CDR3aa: CASSRVTGNEQFF

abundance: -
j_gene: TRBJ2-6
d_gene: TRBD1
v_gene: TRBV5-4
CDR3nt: TGTGCCAGCAGCTTTGGGGGACAGGGGATGACTGGGGCCAACGTCCTGACTTTC
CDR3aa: CASSFGGQGMTGANVLTF

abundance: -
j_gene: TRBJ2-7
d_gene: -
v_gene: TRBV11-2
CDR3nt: TGTGCCAGCAACCGGAAAGCGGGTGGCGGCGAGCAGTACTTC
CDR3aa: CASNRKAGGGEQYF

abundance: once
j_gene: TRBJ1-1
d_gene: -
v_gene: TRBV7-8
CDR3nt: TGTGCCAGCAGCTTCAGGGCTCCGAACACTGAAGCTTTCTTT
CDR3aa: CASSFRAPNTEAFF

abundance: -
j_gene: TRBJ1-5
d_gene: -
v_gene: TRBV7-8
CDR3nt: TGTGCCAGCAGCTTAATCCCCGGGGGGGGGCTGAGCAATCAGCCCCAGCATTTT
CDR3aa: CASSLIPGGGLSNQPQHF

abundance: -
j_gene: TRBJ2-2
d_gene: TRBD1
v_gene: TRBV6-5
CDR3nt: TGTGCCAGCAGCGACAGGGCGAACACCGGGGAGCTGTTTTTT
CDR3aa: CASSDRANTGELFF

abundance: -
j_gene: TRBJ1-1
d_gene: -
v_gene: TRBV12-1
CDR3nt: TGTGCCAGCAGCTTTTTGATTTGCGGGGACACTGAAGCTTTCTTT
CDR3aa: CASSFLICGDTEAFF

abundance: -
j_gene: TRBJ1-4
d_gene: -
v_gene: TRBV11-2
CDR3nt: TGTGCCAGCAGCTTAGATATGACATCCACCGTTGGAAAACTGTTTTTT
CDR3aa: CASSLDMTSTVGKLFF

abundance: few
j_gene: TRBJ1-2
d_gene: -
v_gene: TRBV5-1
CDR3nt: TGCGCCAGCAGTCCGATCCTAGCCTTCTATGGCTACACCTTC
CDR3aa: CASSPILAFYGYTF

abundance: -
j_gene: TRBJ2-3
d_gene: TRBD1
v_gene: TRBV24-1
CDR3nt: TGTGCCACCAGTGATCCAGGGGGCTCCGGGGATACGCAGTATTTT
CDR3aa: CATSDPGGSGDTQYF

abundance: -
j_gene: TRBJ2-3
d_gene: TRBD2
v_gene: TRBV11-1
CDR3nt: TGTGCCAGCAGCCCATCAGCGGGGGGGCATGAAGATACGCAGTATTTT
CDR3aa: CASSPSAGGHEDTQYF

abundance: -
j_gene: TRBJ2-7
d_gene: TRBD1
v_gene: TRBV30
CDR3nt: TGTGCCTGGGTAAGATCTATGAACAGGGGCTACGAGCAGTACTTC
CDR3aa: CAWVRSMNRGYEQYF

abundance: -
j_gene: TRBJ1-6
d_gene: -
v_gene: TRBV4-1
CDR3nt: TGCGCCAGCAGCCAAGGGGCGCGGGATTCACCCCTCCACTTT
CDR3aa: CASSQGARDSPLHF

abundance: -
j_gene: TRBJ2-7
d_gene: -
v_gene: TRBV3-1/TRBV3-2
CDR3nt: TGTGCCAGCAGCCAGATGTCGAGCTCCTACGAGCAGTACTTC
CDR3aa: CASSQMSSSYEQYF

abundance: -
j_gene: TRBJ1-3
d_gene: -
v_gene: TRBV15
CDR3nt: TGTGCCACCAGCAGGGATGGGTCGTACAGCCCAGTCTCTGGAAACACCATATATTTT
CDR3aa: CATSRDGSYSPVSGNTIYF

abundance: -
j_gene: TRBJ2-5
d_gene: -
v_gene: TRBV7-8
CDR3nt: TGTGCCAGCAGCTTTTACTATGCTACTCAAGAGACCCAGTACTTC
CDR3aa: CASSFYYATQETQYF

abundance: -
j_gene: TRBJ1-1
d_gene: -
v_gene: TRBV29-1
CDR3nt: TGCAGCGTCCTCCGTCTCAGCACTGAAGCTTTCTTT
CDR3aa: CSVLRLSTEAFF

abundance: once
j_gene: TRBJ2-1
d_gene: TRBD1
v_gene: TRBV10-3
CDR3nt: TGTGCCATCACCCCACAGGGGTTTGGCAATGAGCAGTTCTTC
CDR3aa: CAITPQGFGNEQFF

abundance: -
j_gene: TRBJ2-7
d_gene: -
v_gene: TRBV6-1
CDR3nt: TGTGCCAGCAGTGAAGGTTACGGGTCCCCCGGAACCTACGAGCAGTACTTC
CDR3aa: CASSEGYGSPGTYEQYF

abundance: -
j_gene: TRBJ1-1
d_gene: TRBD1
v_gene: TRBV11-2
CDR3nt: TGTGCCAGCAGTCCAAGGGGGCAGTCTAACACTGAAGCTTTCTTT
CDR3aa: CASSPRGQSNTEAFF

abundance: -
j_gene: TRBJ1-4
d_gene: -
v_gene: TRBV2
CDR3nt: TGTGCCAGCAGTAGACTCCTTTCAACTAATGAAAAACTGTTTTTT
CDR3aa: CASSRLLSTNEKLFF

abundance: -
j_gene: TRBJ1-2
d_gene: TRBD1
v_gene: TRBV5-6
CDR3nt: TGTGCCAGCCGAATTGCGGGACAGGGCTATGGCTACACCTTC
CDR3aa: CASRIAGQGYGYTF

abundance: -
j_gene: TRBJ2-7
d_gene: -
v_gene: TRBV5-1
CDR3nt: TGCGCCAGCAGCCAGGAAACCTTCTACGAGCAGTACTTC
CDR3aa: CASSQETFYEQYF

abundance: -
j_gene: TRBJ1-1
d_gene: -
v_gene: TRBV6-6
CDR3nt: TGTGCCAGCAGTCTACTGGGAGACACTGAAGCTTTCTTT
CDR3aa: CASSLLGDTEAFF

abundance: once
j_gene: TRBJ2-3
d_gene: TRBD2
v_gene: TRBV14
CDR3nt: TGTGCCAGCAGCCTCAGCGGGGGGGGGAATACGCAGTATTTT
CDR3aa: CASSLSGGGNTQYF

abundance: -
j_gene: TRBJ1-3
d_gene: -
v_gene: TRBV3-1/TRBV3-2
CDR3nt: TGTGCCAGCACCCCAGGAGGGGCTACCCTCTCTGGAAACACCATATATTTT
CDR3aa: CASTPGGATLSGNTIYF

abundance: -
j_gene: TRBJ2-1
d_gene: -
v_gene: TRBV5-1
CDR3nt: TGCGCCAGCCTAGCTTCCTACAATGAGCAGTTCTTC
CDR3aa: CASLASYNEQFF

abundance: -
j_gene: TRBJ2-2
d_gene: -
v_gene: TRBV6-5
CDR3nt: TGTGCCAGCAGATGGGCCATGGCGAACACCGGGGAGCTGTTTTTT
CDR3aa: CASRWAMANTGELFF

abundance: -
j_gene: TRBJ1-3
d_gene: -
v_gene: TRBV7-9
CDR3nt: TGTGCCAGCAGCTTAGCCGAGGGCTCTGGAAACACCATATATTTT
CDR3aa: CASSLAEGSGNTIYF

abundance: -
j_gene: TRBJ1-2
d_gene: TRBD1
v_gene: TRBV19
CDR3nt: TGTGCCAGTAGTATAGAGAGGGGGCGTACCTATGGCTACACCTTC
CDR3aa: CASSIERGRTYGYTF